This paragraph reports one TCR beta chain. The antigen it binds to is not known. Base qualities are missing; no much larger clone stands one base away. The junction shows trimming of 4 bases on V and 1 base on J, plus 11 bases between the germline ends. Taken from cysteine to phenylalanine, the CDR3 has 14 residues. Just the 42-base CDR3 DNA is kept, in frame starting at base 1. The germline V gene (reference sequence) sets CDR1 to SGHNT and CDR2 to YYREEE. The data originate from a study of T cell responses to AZD1222 COVID-19 vaccine (dated by TCRdb to about 2021). Notes on the research overall: TCR sequencing covered 230 or so trial participants: about 210 given two doses of AZD1222 and approximately 26 given two doses of MenACWY control vaccine. Trial participants were enrolled by age into 18-55, 56-69 and 70-plus year subgroups, with roughly 160, 29 and 62 TCR-sequenced participants respectively.

Findings and caveats that apply to the study as a whole: Reportedly, close to half of the unique spike-specific TCRs recognized epitopes lying outside the regions that are mutated in the B.1.351 and B.1.1.7 variants. After two AZD1222 doses, spike-specific TCR breadth and depth were significantly higher than at day 0 and than in MenACWY recipients. The 56-69-year group was small, and its depth increase did not reach significance, likely because of low power. Most participants were white British and females outnumbered males, and the authors suggested that clonal diversity may have been underestimated. Only five to seven AZD1222 recipients were SARS-CoV-2 seropositive at baseline, limiting conclusions about previously exposed vaccinees. The vaccine-associated CD4 TCRs covered the entire spike protein, and the dominant responses fell in regions 160-218 and 743-854. Because no day 14 peak-response samples were available, the repertoires could be characterized only after the peak T cell response.

The intended sense of this specimen's time point label: about 28 days (+/-7) after the second vaccine dose. AZD1222 recipients with second doses at about 4 weeks or about 12 weeks were pooled, because spike-specific TCR depth and breadth did not differ between schedules. The vaccinee samples were drawn from two UK trials, COV001 and COV002, one of which was a single-blind randomized controlled phase 2/3 trial testing AZD1222 (ChAdOx1 nCoV-19) in healthy adults. Trial participant PBMC samples were collected at day 0 and day 28 after the second dose for TCRbeta chain sequencing. The CDR3 regions of human TCRbeta chains were analyzed by immunosequencing. The paper's processing steps were these. TCRs in the repertoires were compared against a reference library of SARS-CoV-2-specific TCRs that had been generated with the MIRA antigen-specificity platform. Breadth meant the fraction of unique TCRs that were SARS-CoV-2-associated, whereas depth meant the fraction of total T cells that were SARS-CoV-2-associated. Using the MIRA data, each spike-specific TCR was assigned both to the spike region to which the TCR was reactive and to a CD4 or CD8 class. Log10-transformed breadth and depth values were compared by one-way ANOVA with Sidak's multiple comparisons tests. TCRdb mirrors the immuneACCESS table, restricted to in-frame sequences. Some clones are absent from its copies; in checked studies, under half trace to an unresolved V gene, and the reason for the others is unknown. Clone size and V and J calls were adopted from that table, with D and trimming inferred from the DNA. The sample includes just over 150,000 clones, with 90% observed a single time. The top ten hold about 1.6% of the sample.

The sequence came from an adult who received the AZD1222 COVID-19 vaccine. In this chain, TRBV5-4 is recombined with TRBJ1-2, with no D gene named confidently. Sequenced material: peripheral blood, taken 28 days after the second AZD1222 dose. The bases are TGTGCCAGCAGCCGGGAGAGACTTAACTATGGCTACACCTTC. Translated, this is CASSRERLNYGYTF.